What follows describes a single TCR beta chain. Its antigen remains unidentified. Base quality data are lacking; no much larger clone is found one base away. A distance of 8 bases separates the germline ends of V and J, which lose 6 bases and 0 bases respectively. CDR1 and CDR2 are read off the germline V gene as SQVTM and ANQGSEA. The CDR3 goes from the cysteine to the phenylalanine over 12 residues. CDR3 DNA is the only sequence kept; it has 36 bases, read in frame from the first base. The data are from a study of T cell responses to AZD1222 COVID-19 vaccine (dated by TCRdb to about 2021). About the full investigation: Because spike-specific TCR depth and breadth did not differ between the two schedules, AZD1222 recipients who got a second dose at roughly 4 weeks were pooled with those who got a second dose at roughly 12 weeks. A total of just over 230 trial participants underwent TCR sequencing, of whom 200 to 220 received two doses of AZD1222 and some 25 received two doses of the MenACWY control vaccine. Trial participants were enrolled by age into subgroups of 18-55, 56-69 and 70-plus years, and around 150, 28 and 57 TCR-sequenced participants, respectively, were included in these subgroups.

Sample time point, as interpreted from the label and publication: baseline before first vaccination. Vaccinee samples came from UK trials COV001 and COV002, including a single-blind randomized controlled phase 2/3 trial of AZD1222 (ChAdOx1 nCoV-19) in healthy adults. For TCRbeta chain sequencing, PBMC samples were collected from trial participants at day 0 and at day 28 after the second dose. Overall results and qualifications from the work: In the small 56-69-year group, the increase in depth fell short of significance, most likely because of low power. No day 14 peak-response samples were available, so repertoires were characterized only after the peak T cell response. Spike-specific TCR breadth and depth rose significantly after two AZD1222 doses compared with day 0 and with MenACWY recipients. Nearly half of unique spike-specific TCRs reportedly recognized epitopes outside regions mutated in the B.1.351 and B.1.1.7 variants. Participants were mostly white British and included more females than males, and it was suggested by the authors that clonal diversity may have been underestimated. Conclusions about previously exposed vaccinees are limited, since just five or six AZD1222 recipients were seropositive for SARS-CoV-2 at baseline. The vaccine-associated CD4 TCRs covered the entire spike protein, and the dominant responses fell in regions 160-218 and 743-854.

The CDR3 regions of human TCRbeta chains were analyzed by immunosequencing. The paper's processing steps were these. TCRs in the repertoires were matched against a reference library of SARS-CoV-2-specific TCRs that had been generated with the MIRA antigen-specificity platform. Breadth was defined as the fraction of unique TCRs that were SARS-CoV-2-associated. Depth was defined as the fraction of total T cells that were SARS-CoV-2-associated. Using the MIRA data, each spike-specific TCR was assigned both to the spike region to which the TCR was reactive and to a CD4 or CD8 class. Log10-transformed breadth and depth values were compared by one-way ANOVA with Sidak's multiple comparisons tests. This is the immuneACCESS table as TCRdb keeps it, with only in-frame sequences that have V and J called. A part of the clones is gone; compared with another copy, unresolved V genes explain less than half, and the rest is unexplained. V, J and clone size are taken as reported in that table, and D and trimming were inferred from the DNA itself. The sample table records tens of thousands of clones; around 86% of these occur just once. Roughly 2.3% of the sample goes to the ten largest clones.

Here the sequenced sample was peripheral blood, taken on day 0 of AZD1222 vaccination. The chain links TRBV29-1 with TRBJ1-1; no D gene can be assigned with confidence. This receptor was identified in an adult in good health. The DNA reads as follows: TGCAGCGTCTCGGGCGTGAACACTGAAGCTTTCTTT. It encodes CSVSGVNTEAFF.